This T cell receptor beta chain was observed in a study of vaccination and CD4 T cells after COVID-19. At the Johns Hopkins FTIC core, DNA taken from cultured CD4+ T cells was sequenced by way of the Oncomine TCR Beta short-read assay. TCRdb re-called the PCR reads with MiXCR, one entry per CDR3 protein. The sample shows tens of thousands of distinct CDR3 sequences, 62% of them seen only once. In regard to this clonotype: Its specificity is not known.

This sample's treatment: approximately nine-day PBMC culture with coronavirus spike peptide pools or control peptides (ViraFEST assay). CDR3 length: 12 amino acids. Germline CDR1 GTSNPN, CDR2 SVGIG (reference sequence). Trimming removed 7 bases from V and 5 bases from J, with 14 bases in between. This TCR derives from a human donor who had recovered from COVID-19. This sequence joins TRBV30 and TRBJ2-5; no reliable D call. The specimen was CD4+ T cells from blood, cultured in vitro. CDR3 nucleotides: TGTGCCTTAACGGTATTTGCGGAGACCCAGTACTTC. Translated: CALTVFAETQYF.